These 14 T cell receptor beta chains came from one sample sequenced in a study of cytomegalovirus exposure and HLA in healthy donors. It was with 60 Vbeta and 13 Jbeta primers that the PCR ran. Here immunoSEQ multiplex PCR was the method, and the copy in TCRdb shows in-frame clones only, minus some. The sample consists of roughly 130,000 clones, about 72% of them appearing once. Specimen: PBMCs. The origin of the receptors is a young man in good health and CMV-seropositive.

CDR3 protein: CASSVQGGSGNTIYF. CDR3 DNA: TGTGCCAGCAGTGTACAGGGAGGGTCTGGAAACACCATATATTTT. V usage is TRBV6-1 and J usage is TRBJ1-3; a possible D gene is TRBD1 (6 bases). Germline CDR1 reads MNHNS; CDR2 reads SASEGT. V lost 4 bases to trimming and J lost 1 base, with 11 bases between them. This CDR3 region has 15 residues.

This chain connects TRBV19 to TRBJ1-1, with TRBD1 identical over 8 bases. V gave up 3 bases and J gave up 3 bases; unmatched junction bases: 9. CDR3 length equals 16 residues. Germline CDR1 reads LNHDA; CDR2 reads SQIVND (reference sequence). This CDR3 reads CASSMAAGGMYTEAFF. As DNA, the CDR3 is TGTGCCAGTAGTATGGCGGCAGGGGGCATGTACACTGAAGCTTTCTTT. The full variable domain, completed using reference TRBV19 and TRBJ1-1, is DGGITQSPKYLFRKEGQNVTLSCEQNLNHDAMYWYRQDPGQGLRLIYYSQIVNDFQKGDIAEGYSVSREKKESFPLTVTSAQKNPTAFYLCASSMAAGGMYTEAFFGQGTRLTVV.

The gene calls are TRBV14 and TRBJ2-7, with TRBD2 as a possible D gene (6 bases). With 1 base removed from V and 6 bases from J, the gap between germline ends came to 10 bases. From germline, CDR1 is SGHDN and CDR2 FVKESK. The CDR3 is 13 residues long. The CDR3 DNA sequence: TGTGCCAGCAGCCAAGTCGGGGGAATCGAGCAGTACTTC. It is translated as CASSQVGGIEQYF.

The V call is TRBV7-9, the J call TRBJ1-4; TRBD1 agrees at 8 bases. CDR3 size: 17 residues. V lost 2 bases, J lost 8 bases, and 13 bases stayed unmatched. From germline, CDR1 is SEHNR and CDR2 FQNEAQ (reference sequence). CDR3 loop: CASSLSWGGTGREKLFF. The DNA of the CDR3 is TGTGCCAGCAGCTTATCGTGGGGGGGGACAGGACGAGAAAAACTGTTTTTT.

The rearrangement links TRBV7-9 to TRBJ1-3; the D gene is possibly TRBD1 (6 bases). The CDR3 totals 16 residues. Germline CDR1 is SEHNR and CDR2 is FQNEAQ (reference sequence). With 6 bases removed from V and 0 bases from J, the gap between germline ends came to 15 bases. CDR3 loop: CASRPLGTNSGNTIYF. The CDR3 region has the DNA TGTGCCAGCAGACCTCTGGGGACAAACTCTGGAAACACCATATATTTT.

This clone was picked up one time. The V call is TRBV2, the J call TRBJ1-2; perhaps TRBD1 as D (5 bases). In germline, CDR1 is SNHLY, CDR2 FYNNEI. The CDR3 contains 13 residues. With 6 bases removed from V and 5 bases from J, the gap between germline ends came to 13 bases. The chain's CDR3 is CASSSGWEYGYTF. In DNA form, the CDR3 reads TGTGCCAGCAGCTCAGGGTGGGAATATGGCTACACCTTC. The whole variable domain, filled in from reference TRBV2 and TRBJ1-2, reads EPEVTQTPSHQVTQMGQEVILRCVPISNHLYFYWYRQILGQKVEFLVSFYNNEISEKSEIFDDQFSVERPDGSNFTLKIRSTKLEDSAMYFCASSSGWEYGYTFGSGTRLTVV.

The V and J genes are TRBV27 and TRBJ2-5; TRBD2 is a possible D gene (6 bases). Germline V gene sequence: CDR1 MNHEY, CDR2 SMNVEV (reference sequence). This CDR3 has 15 residues. V was clipped by 3 bases and J by 3 bases, with 14 bases between them. This chain's CDR3 is CASSLMLAKKETQYF. The CDR3 DNA follows: TGTGCCAGCAGTTTGATGCTAGCGAAGAAAGAGACCCAGTACTTC.

The J gene is TRBJ2-1, the V gene TRBV27; 14 positions agree with TRBD2. This CDR3 region has 16 residues. CDR1 MNHEY and CDR2 SMNVEV come from the germline V gene (reference sequence). J was trimmed by 9 bases and V by 6 bases; bases with no gene match: 10. The CDR3 DNA sequence: TGTGCCAGCAGCTCAGGGACTAGCGGGAGTAGGGGTGAGCAGTTCTTC. Its protein is CASSSGTSGSRGEQFF.

V usage is TRBV5-1 and J usage is TRBJ2-7, with D perhaps TRBD2 (6 bases). Germline V gives CDR1 SGHRS, CDR2 YFSETQ. This CDR3 contains 13 residues. Trimming removed 4 bases at V and 4 bases at J, with 12 bases between. The CDR3 sequence is CASSVGLTYEQYF. CDR3 in DNA: TGCGCCAGCAGCGTGGGACTGACTTACGAGCAGTACTTC. The complete variable domain, with remaining parts taken from reference TRBV5-1 and TRBJ2-7, reads KAGVTQTPRYLIKTRGQQVTLSCSPISGHRSVSWYQQTPGQGLQFLFEYFSETQRNKGNFPGRFSGRQFSNSRSEMNVSTLELGDSALYLCASSVGLTYEQYFGPGTRLTVT.

The rearrangement uses TRBV18 and TRBJ2-2, with D perhaps TRBD1 (6 bases). The V and J ends lost 6 bases and 4 bases respectively, with 15 bases between them. The germline V gene encodes CDR1 KGHSH and CDR2 LQKENI. This CDR3 has 15 amino acids. The CDR3 loop is CASSLHRVSTGELFF. The CDR3 region has the DNA TGTGCCAGCTCGCTCCACAGGGTGAGCACCGGGGAGCTGTTTTTT.

The rearrangement joins TRBV29-1 to TRBJ2-7; 9 bases agree with TRBD1. The germline V gene encodes CDR1 SQVTM and CDR2 ANQGSEA. V shed 5 bases and J 2 bases; nucleotides not matched to a gene: 7. This CDR3 spans 14 amino acids. The CDR3 region is CSVLRDRDAYEQYF. The CDR3 nucleotides read TGCAGCGTTCTCCGGGACAGGGACGCCTACGAGCAGTACTTC.

The rearrangement uses TRBV2 and TRBJ1-1, with TRBD1 identical over 7 bases. This CDR3 comprises 14 residues. J gave up 2 bases and V 4 bases, and 4 bases lay outside the gene matches. Germline V gene lookup returns CDR1 SNHLY and CDR2 FYNNEI. The CDR3 sequence is CASSVRTGNTEAFF. The CDR3 DNA reads as TGTGCCAGCAGTGTCCGGACAGGTAACACTGAAGCTTTCTTT.

The chain carries TRBV7-7 and TRBJ2-1; D might be TRBD1 (6 bases). The CDR3 is made up of 16 amino acids. Looked up from germline, CDR1 is SSHAT and CDR2 is FNYEAQ (reference sequence). CDR3 DNA: TGTGCTATCGGTGAGAAGGACAGATTGCCGTACAATGAGCAGTTCTTC. Residues: CAIGEKDRLPYNEQFF. Full variable domain (missing parts from reference TRBV7-7 and TRBJ2-1): GAGVSQSPRYKVTKRGQDVTLRCDPISSHATLYWYQQALGQGPEFLTYFNYEAQPDKSGLPSDRFSAERPEGSISTLTIQRTEQRDSAMYRCAIGEKDRLPYNEQFFGPGTRLTVL.

This chain joins TRBV14 and TRBJ1-5, with D uncertain. This CDR3 is 20 amino acids long. Germline CDR1 is SGHDN and CDR2 is FVKESK. Trimming shortened V by 2 bases and J by 0 bases, and 23 bases separated the two germline ends. The CDR3 bases are TGTGCCAGCAGCCAAAGACCGCCGAGACACGGGGAAGGTAGCAATCAGCCCCAGCATTTT. Protein sequence: CASSQRPPRHGEGSNQPQHF.